The entry below describes one T cell receptor (beta chain). This sample was taken from a study of T-cell reconstitution after alpha-beta-depleted transplantation in children. Germline V lookup: CDR1 SGHTA, CDR2 FQGNSA. The V gene end was trimmed by 3 bases and the J gene end by 13 bases; junction bases not matched to a gene: 16. CDR3 length: 16 amino acids. TCRbeta library preparation incorporated unique molecular identifiers. MiXCR was run by TCRdb on the PCR reads, yielding one entry per CDR3 protein. The repertoire consists of about 400,000 distinct CDR3 sequences, with 20% occurring once and the leading ten covering 3% to 4%.

Specimen: PBMCs from the stem cell graft donor, collected from the stem cell graft. The V gene is TRBV7-2, the J gene TRBJ2-1, with 9 bases aligning to TRBD2. The source is a human donor who donated a stem cell graft to a child with acute myeloid leukemia. The CDR3 nucleotides are TGTGCCAGCAGCTTGGTTCCCCCTGCGGGAGGGCCGGCACAGTTCTTC. Its protein product is CASSLVPPAGGPAQFF.